Listed below are T cell receptor beta chains from one sample, sequenced in a study of blood T cell repertoires in COVID-19. Repertoires were generated with immunoSEQ multiplex PCR, while TCRdb's copy carries only in-frame clones and drops some. The sample gives under 100,000 clones, around 78% of which show up once; around 33% is in the top ten. Sequencing used peripheral blood. The receptors were sampled from a man aged 55 to 70 with COVID-19, enrolled during active disease. Each CDR3 is given with its conserved first and last residue. The D gene is left open where the match is weak. Expanded clones get a size class; other rows say once, few or many, or leave the size out.

TRBV9,TRBJ2-1,NA,NA,TGTGCCAGCAGCGTAGTGGCTCGCTCCTACAATGAGCAGTTCTTC,CASSVVARSYNEQFF
TRBV5-1,TRBJ2-4,once,NA,TGCGCCAGCAGCTTGGCGAGGGCCTCAGCCAAAAACATTCAGTACTTC,CASSLARASAKNIQYF
TRBV5-4,TRBJ2-5,NA,TRBD2,TGTGCCAGCAGCCCCGGAGGGGTACTAGCGGAGCGTGAGACCCAGTACTTC,CASSPGGVLAERETQYF
TRBV6-1,TRBJ2-7,few,TRBD1,TGTGCCAGCAGTGGACAAGGGACAGGGATTATCTACGAGCAGTACTTC,CASSGQGTGIIYEQYF
TRBV19,TRBJ2-1,few,TRBD2,TGTGCCAGTAGTATAGTTGCGGGGGGTGTGAATGAGCAGTTCTTC,CASSIVAGGVNEQFF
TRBV21-1,TRBJ1-6,once,NA,TGTGCCAGCAGCCCGGGGAGCTCCTATAATTCACCCCTCCACTTT,CASSPGSSYNSPLHF
TRBV10-2,TRBJ2-3,NA,TRBD2,TGCGCCAGCAGCAGACTAGCGGGATACACAGATACGCAGTATTTT,CASSRLAGYTDTQYF
TRBV25-1,TRBJ1-2,NA,NA,TGTGCCAGCAGTGAATTTCGTAGTCCGGGCTACACCTTC,CASSEFRSPGYTF
TRBV24-1,TRBJ1-2,NA,TRBD1,TGTGCCACCAGTGCTCCGGTGGCAGGGGGTATCTATGGCTACACCTTC,CATSAPVAGGIYGYTF
TRBV2,TRBJ2-7,NA,NA,TGTGCCAGCAGCGAGAGAAGGGGCTCGAATGGCTACGAGCAGTACTTC,CASSERRGSNGYEQYF
TRBV19,TRBJ2-1,NA,TRBD2,TGTGCCAGTAGTATAGATAGCGGGAGCTCCTACAATGAGCAGTTCTTC,CASSIDSGSSYNEQFF
TRBV7-9,TRBJ2-3,NA,NA,TGTGCCAGCAGCTTTCTGGAGGCTTCAACAGATACGCAGTATTTT,CASSFLEASTDTQYF
TRBV29-1,TRBJ2-1,NA,NA,TGCAGCGGGGTTAGGCGAGGGAGCTACAATGAGCAGTTCTTC,CSGVRRGSYNEQFF
TRBV19,TRBJ2-7,NA,NA,TGTGCCAGTAGAGACCTGCTCAGGGATGACGAGCAGTACTTC,CASRDLLRDDEQYF
TRBV5-3,TRBJ2-2,NA,NA,TGTGCCAGAAGCGTAAAATCGGGGGAGCTGTTTTTT,CARSVKSGELFF
TRBV5-1,TRBJ2-5,few,TRBD1,TGCGCCAGCAGTTCCGGGACAGGGGGGCAAGAGACCCAGTACTTC,CASSSGTGGQETQYF
TRBV14,TRBJ1-5,few,NA,TGTGCCAGCAGCCAGACACTTGGCCAGCCCCAGCATTTT,CASSQTLGQPQHF
TRBV5-1,TRBJ2-3,NA,TRBD1,TGCGCCAGCGGGTCGACAGGGTCGAATGGAGATACGCAGTATTTT,CASGSTGSNGDTQYF
TRBV3-1/TRBV3-2,TRBJ1-3,NA,NA,TGTGCCAGCAGCCAGACATGGAGAAACACCATATATTTT,CASSQTWRNTIYF
TRBV2,TRBJ2-3,NA,TRBD2,TGTGCCAGCAGTGATAGTAGCGGGAGATCAACAGATACGCAGTATTTT,CASSDSSGRSTDTQYF
TRBV2,TRBJ2-3,NA,NA,TGTGCCAGCAGACCCGCGGGACGGGTCACAGATACGCAGTATTTT,CASRPAGRVTDTQYF
TRBV6-6,TRBJ1-5,NA,TRBD1,TGTGCCAGCAGTCCTACCTCGGACAGGGGGTTTAATCAGCCCCAGCATTTT,CASSPTSDRGFNQPQHF
TRBV27,TRBJ2-7,NA,TRBD2,TGTGCCAGCAGTCCGGGGACTAGTATTTACGAGCAGTACTTC,CASSPGTSIYEQYF
TRBV6-1,TRBJ1-1,NA,NA,TGTGCCAGCAGACAGGCTACGAACACTGAAGCTTTCTTT,CASRQATNTEAFF
TRBV19,TRBJ2-3,NA,NA,TGTGCCAGTAGTATACAGGGGTATACGCAGTATTTT,CASSIQGYTQYF
TRBV12-3/TRBV12-4,TRBJ1-1,NA,NA,TGTGCCAGCAGCCCCCCAGAGGCGACTGAAGCTTTCTTT,CASSPPEATEAFF
TRBV6-5,TRBJ2-5,NA,TRBD2,TGTGCCAGCAGTTATAGTTCAGCGGGGTACCAAGAGACCCAGTACTTC,CASSYSSAGYQETQYF
TRBV5-1,TRBJ2-3,NA,TRBD2,TGCGCCAGCAGCCCGGGGGGTTCGGGAGATACGCAGTATTTT,CASSPGGSGDTQYF
TRBV5-6,TRBJ1-6,NA,NA,TGTGCCAGCAGCTATCAGGGAGCGGGCTCCTATAATTCACCCCTCCACTTT,CASSYQGAGSYNSPLHF
TRBV5-1,TRBJ1-4,few,NA,TGCGCCAGCAGCTTGACAGGTCCTAATGAAAAACTGTTTTTT,CASSLTGPNEKLFF
TRBV6-2/TRBV6-3,TRBJ2-7,NA,TRBD2,TGTGCCAGCAGTTCCCAGTCCAGCGGGGTCTACGAGCAGTACTTC,CASSSQSSGVYEQYF
TRBV5-1,TRBJ2-3,NA,TRBD2,TGCGCCAGCAGCGCGGTAACTAGCGGGATTACAGATACGCAGTATTTT,CASSAVTSGITDTQYF
TRBV29-1,TRBJ2-7,NA,NA,TGCAGCGTAACACGTGCAAGCGACGAGCAGTACTTC,CSVTRASDEQYF
TRBV12-3/TRBV12-4,TRBJ2-2,NA,NA,TGTGCCAGCAGTTTAACTACCGGGGAGCTGTTTTTT,CASSLTTGELFF
TRBV7-6,TRBJ1-3,NA,NA,TGTGCCAGCAGTCCCCTTGAACTCTCTGGAAACACCATATATTTT,CASSPLELSGNTIYF
TRBV7-6,TRBJ2-6,NA,NA,TGTGCCAGCAGCTTATCAGTGGCCAACGTCCTGACTTTC,CASSLSVANVLTF
TRBV7-2,TRBJ2-1,once,TRBD2,TGTGCCAGCAGCGCCCGGAGTAGCGGGAGCCGGTACAATGAGCAGTTCTTC,CASSARSSGSRYNEQFF
TRBV30,TRBJ2-2,NA,TRBD2,TGTGCCTGGAGTGTAACAGCGGGAGGGGGAGCCGGGGAGCTGTTTTTT,CAWSVTAGGGAGELFF
TRBV5-5,TRBJ2-3,NA,NA,TGTGCCAGCAGCCCTTCGGGTAGCACAGATACGCAGTATTTT,CASSPSGSTDTQYF
TRBV9,TRBJ1-1,few,NA,TGTGCCAGCAGCGTGAACGACAGGATGAACACTGAAGCTTTCTTT,CASSVNDRMNTEAFF
TRBV5-6,TRBJ2-7,NA,TRBD2,TGTGCCAGCAGCTTGGGAGCGGGAGTCCTTTCCTACGAGCAGTACTTC,CASSLGAGVLSYEQYF
TRBV4-3,TRBJ1-4,NA,NA,TGCGCCAGCAGCCAAGCCCTTACAGGGAGAGGGGATGAAAAACTGTTTTTT,CASSQALTGRGDEKLFF
TRBV7-2,TRBJ1-4,NA,NA,TGTGCCAGCAGCCCCGGGACTCCGACACGCAGTAATGAAAAACTGTTTTTT,CASSPGTPTRSNEKLFF
TRBV29-1,TRBJ2-1,NA,NA,TGCAGCGTTGCTGGACAGTCCTACAATGAGCAGTTCTTC,CSVAGQSYNEQFF
TRBV3-1/TRBV3-2,TRBJ2-7,NA,NA,TGTGCCAGCAGCCGAACAGGGTCTACGGGCTACGAGCAGTACTTC,CASSRTGSTGYEQYF
TRBV12-3/TRBV12-4,TRBJ2-7,NA,NA,TGTGCCAGCAGTTTCTCTAGCAGGTACGAGCAGTACTTC,CASSFSSRYEQYF
TRBV6-1,TRBJ2-3,NA,NA,TGTGCCAGCAGTGAAGCACAGGTCAGCACAGATACGCAGTATTTT,CASSEAQVSTDTQYF
TRBV10-2,TRBJ1-1,NA,NA,TGCGCCAGCAGTGAATTCGGCAGGGGGAACACTGAAGCTTTCTTT,CASSEFGRGNTEAFF
TRBV2,TRBJ1-6,NA,TRBD1,TGTGCCAGCACAACGACAGGGTTAGCTTCACCCCTCCACTTT,CASTTTGLASPLHF
TRBV2,TRBJ1-2,NA,NA,TGTGCCAGCAGGAGGGGAGGGGTCTATGGCTACACCTTC,CASRRGGVYGYTF
TRBV2,TRBJ1-1,NA,TRBD1,TGTGCCAGCAGTGAAAACAGGGGGGCTGAAGCTTTCTTT,CASSENRGAEAFF
TRBV18,TRBJ2-7,NA,TRBD2,TGTGCCAGCTCGCCCCTGGGACTAGCCGGAGAGCAGTACTTC,CASSPLGLAGEQYF
TRBV3-1/TRBV3-2,TRBJ2-2,NA,TRBD1,TGTGCCAGCAGCCGGCGGACAGGGACGGGCACCGGGGAGCTGTTTTTT,CASSRRTGTGTGELFF
TRBV6-6,TRBJ2-2,NA,TRBD1,TGTGCCAGCAGTTACGCCCCCGACAGGGCCGGGGAGCTGTTTTTT,CASSYAPDRAGELFF